The sequence of this TCR beta chain was determined in a study of early T cells in non-severe SARS-CoV-2 infection. This clonotype was seen repeatedly, ten times or more. Molecules of cDNA were individually given unique molecular identifiers that were attached to them. TCRdb itself ran the 5' RACE reads through MiXCR, one entry per CDR3 protein. The sample lists approximately 32,000 distinct CDR3 sequences, approximately 6.3% seen once, with about two fifths in the top ten. CDR1 and CDR2 (germline): LNHDA, SQIVND (reference sequence). The CDR3 totals 14 residues. V lost 6 bases, J lost 1 base, and 3 bases stayed unmatched.

The TCR originated in an adult who was a healthcare worker with PCR-confirmed SARS-CoV-2 infection or an uninfected control (not recorded which). This rearrangement joins TRBV19 to TRBJ2-3; 8 nucleotides agree with TRBD2. The source material was whole blood. In nucleotides, the CDR3 is TGTGCCAGTAGGCAAGCGGGGGGCACAGATACGCAGTATTTT. Protein sequence: CASRQAGGTDTQYF. Full variable domain (missing parts from reference TRBV19 and TRBJ2-3): DGGITQSPKYLFRKEGQNVTLSCEQNLNHDAMYWYRQDPGQGLRLIYYSQIVNDFQKGDIAEGYSVSREKKESFPLTVTSAQKNPTAFYLCASRQAGGTDTQYFGPGTRLTVL.